This T cell receptor (beta chain) emerged from a study of beta chain features in type 1 diabetes. Whole-study findings and limits: Moderately but significantly shorter TCRB CDR3s were found in Type 1 diabetes patients in all four CD4+ subsets. Any HLA-type effect on TCRB rearrangement remained unresolved here. Comparison showed that naive, central memory and Treg TCRB repertoires appeared more similar among patients than among healthy donors.

This CDR3 has 11 residues. V was shortened by 7 bases and J by 12 bases, with 13 bases between the two germline ends. The germline CDR1 and CDR2 sequences are SQVTM and ANQGSEA. There are a few counts of this clone. Its antigen is unidentified. Since all of the isolated RNA was reverse transcribed, expressed TCRB transcripts were what got sequenced. Mean read depth for naive, central memory and regulatory T cell samples was around 3.8 million reads. Profiled with immunoSEQ multiplex PCR; TCRdb holds only in-frame clones, not every one. Of about 340,000 clones in the sample, approximately 9.9% were seen once.

Input material: central memory CD4+ T cells from blood. The clonotype was recovered from a man aged 25-45 years with type 1 diabetes. The rearrangement links TRBV29-1 to TRBJ1-6; D not resolved. CDR3 amino acids: CSGGRLEPLHF. In nucleotides, the CDR3 is TGCAGCGGTGGGAGGCTTGAACCCCTCCACTTT.